The next 4 T cell receptor beta chains were all read from a single sample in a study of blood T cell repertoires in COVID-19 (TCRdb year 2020). The library was built by means of the immunoSEQ multiplex PCR assay. Imported from immuneACCESS, the table was reduced by TCRdb to in-frame sequences with V and J called. These copies leave out some clones; in studies compared against another copy, an unresolved V gene accounts for under half, and the cause of the remainder is not known. Recorded for this sample are 200,000 or so clones; 82% of them occurred a single time. Under 5.5% of the sample belongs to the ten largest clones. The sequenced sample was peripheral blood. The receptors stem from a woman aged 25 to 45 with acute or convalescent COVID-19.

This chain links TRBV5-1 with TRBJ2-3; 7 positions agree with TRBD1. The CDR3 has 13 residues. Germline CDR1 and CDR2: SGHRS and YFSETQ. Trimming took 7 bases from V and 6 from J; bases not matched to a gene: 8. The CDR3 nucleotides read TGCGCCAGCCAACAGGGGATCTCGGATACGCAGTATTTT. Translation gives CASQQGISDTQYF.

V usage is TRBV28 and J usage is TRBJ2-1, with 8 bases that match TRBD2. CDR1 is MDHEN, CDR2 SYDVKM, per germline. The V and J ends lost 3 bases and 6 bases, in that order; junction bases with no gene match: 13. The CDR3 totals 17 residues. The CDR3 region is CASSFWAGGSPINEQFF. The CDR3 coding sequence is TGTGCCAGCAGTTTTTGGGCGGGGGGATCCCCAATCAATGAGCAGTTCTTC.

The chain uses TRBV19 and TRBJ1-1, with 8 bases fitting TRBD1. Germline V gene lookup returns CDR1 LNHDA and CDR2 SQIVND (reference sequence). The CDR3 has 12 amino acids. J was trimmed by 8 bases and V by 3 bases; bases with no gene match: 2. The CDR3, as DNA: TGTGCCAGTAGTATGGGACAGGCCGAAGCTTTCTTT. This gives the protein CASSMGQAEAFF.

V and J are TRBV27 and TRBJ2-1, with 9 bases that match TRBD2. With 6 bases clipped from V and 5 bases from J, the junction kept 20 bases outside the gene matches. The germline V gene encodes CDR1 MNHEY and CDR2 SMNVEV (reference sequence). This CDR3 region has 19 residues. The CDR3 region has the DNA TGTGCCAGCAGCTTTGTAGCGGGGGACGTTTCTAGATCTAACAATGAGCAGTTCTTC. Encoded protein: CASSFVAGDVSRSNNEQFF.